This T cell receptor (beta chain) was identified during a study of multiple sclerosis patients with progressive multifocal leukoencephalopathy. Study findings and constraints: Findings may reflect JC virus infection or just general immunocompromise. Lower normalized Shannon entropy suggested reduced TRB diversity in most PML patients.

The assay was run at survey level. Some clones are missing from TCRdb's copy, which holds only in-frame ones; the method was immunoSEQ multiplex PCR. The sample carries approximately 29,000 clones, 75% to 90% recorded once. On this clone: The antigen is undetermined.

Trimming took 4 bases from V and 15 from J; bases not matched to a gene: 8. CDR1 and CDR2 from the germline V gene are SNHLY and FYNNEI. The CDR3 has 12 residues. Time point specified: time of PML onset. At PML onset, T3 blood samples were taken. V gene TRBV2 combines with J gene TRBJ2-1, with 8 bases that match TRBD1. The source material was PBMCs, sampled from a patient treated with natalizumab. The sequence was collected from a woman in her twenties or thirties with progressive multifocal leukoencephalopathy. CDR3 DNA: TGTGCCAGCAGTGTAGAGGGGGACAGGTTGTTCTTC. Translation: CASSVEGDRLFF. The whole variable domain, remainder taken from reference TRBV2 and TRBJ2-1, is EPEVTQTPSHQVTQMGQEVILRCVPISNHLYFYWYRQILGQKVEFLVSFYNNEISEKSEIFDDQFSVERPDGSNFTLKIRSTKLEDSAMYFCASSVEGDRLFFGPGTRLTVL.